One T cell receptor (beta chain) is described in this entry. The method was immunoSEQ multiplex PCR; TCRdb's version includes in-frame clones alone and lacks a portion of them. This table holds under 85,000 clones, 83% found once. This record comes from a study of blood T cell repertoires in COVID-19. Background on the study: Italy, Spain and the United States were the sources of the convalescent and acute COVID-19 samples.

Germline CDR1 and CDR2: SGDLS and YYNGEE. Deletions cut 0 bases from V and 7 bases from J, with 10 bases between. The CDR3 length is 14 residues. The chain links TRBV9 to TRBJ1-4; D is perhaps TRBD1 (5 bases). This clonotype was obtained from a young man with COVID-19, enrolled during active disease. The sample taken for sequencing was peripheral blood. The CDR3 DNA sequence: TGTGCCAGCAGCGTAGCGGGGGGTGGTGAAAAACTGTTTTTT. It codes for CASSVAGGGEKLFF.